This T cell receptor beta chain was profiled in a study of CD8 T cells in Susac syndrome. Regarding the study as a whole: In its TCR sequencing and HLA analysis, the study acknowledged that the number of individuals was relatively small.

From blood CD8+ and CD4+ T cells, the TCR beta chain was sequenced. Through negative isolation, CD4+ and CD8+ T cells were obtained, while TEMRA cells were enriched using FACS. V dropped 6 bases and J dropped 9 bases, with 14 bases sitting between them. CDR1 is SQVTM and CDR2 is ANQGSEA in the germline V gene. The CDR3 length is 11 residues. On this clonotype itself: The antigen remains undetermined.

Reverse transcription used about 0.45 to 1 ug RNA and random hexamers. The immunoSEQ assay covered 54 Vbeta and 13 Jbeta segments for CDR3. In TCRdb, the immunoSEQ multiplex PCR reads were re-called with MiXCR into one record per CDR3 protein. The sample comprises just over 300,000 distinct CDR3 sequences, roughly 94% of which are singletons, and over 0.065% rests with the top ten. This TCR came from a human donor with multiple sclerosis. The specimen was CD4+ T cells from PBMCs. V usage is TRBV29-1 and J usage is TRBJ1-1; no clear D gene. CDR3 DNA: TGCAGCGTCAGGATTGGAATACAAGCTTTCTTT. Translated, it gives CSVRIGIQAFF.